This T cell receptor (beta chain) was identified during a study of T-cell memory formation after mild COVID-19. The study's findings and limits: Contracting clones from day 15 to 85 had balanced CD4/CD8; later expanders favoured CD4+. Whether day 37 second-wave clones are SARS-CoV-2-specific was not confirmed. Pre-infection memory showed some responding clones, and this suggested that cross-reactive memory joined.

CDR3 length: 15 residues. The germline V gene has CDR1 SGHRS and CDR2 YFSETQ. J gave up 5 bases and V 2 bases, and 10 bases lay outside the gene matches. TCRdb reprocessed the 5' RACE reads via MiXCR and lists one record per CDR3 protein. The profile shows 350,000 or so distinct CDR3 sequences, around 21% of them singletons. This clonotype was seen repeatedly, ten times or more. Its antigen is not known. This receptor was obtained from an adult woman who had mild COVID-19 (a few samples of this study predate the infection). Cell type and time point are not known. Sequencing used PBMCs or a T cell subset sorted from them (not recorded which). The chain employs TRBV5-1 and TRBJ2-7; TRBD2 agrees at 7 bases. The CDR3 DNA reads TGCGCCAGCAGCTTATTCGCGGGAGCTCGGGACGAGCAGTACTTC. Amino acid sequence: CASSLFAGARDEQYF. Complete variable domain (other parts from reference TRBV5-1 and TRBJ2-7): KAGVTQTPRYLIKTRGQQVTLSCSPISGHRSVSWYQQTPGQGLQFLFEYFSETQRNKGNFPGRFSGRQFSNSRSEMNVSTLELGDSALYLCASSLFAGARDEQYFGPGTRLTVT.